This T cell receptor (beta chain) was captured in a study of cytomegalovirus exposure and HLA in healthy donors. Study-level background: An earlier analysis found fewer than 140 million unique TCR beta sequences from around 180 million T cells. Study-level results: Solely CMV serostatus was available to characterize immune exposure. A previous analysis found most TCR beta V segments productive roughly 87% or roughly 30% of the time.

Trimming took 4 bases from V and 4 from J, leaving 7 bases between them. This CDR3 is built from 12 residues. CDR1 and CDR2 from the germline V gene are MNHNS and SASEGT. Notes on this clone: The antigen remains undetermined.

Primers for the PCR totalled 60 Vbeta and 13 Jbeta. In the original processing: A later analysis counted 65 million to 95 million unique TCR beta chains, some 11 million shared. The table came from immunoSEQ multiplex PCR; TCRdb's copy has only in-frame clones and leaves some out. From that table come the V and J calls and clone size; the DNA was used to work out D and trimming. The table has 100,000 to 150,000 clones, around 77% seen once. The V gene is TRBV6-1, the J gene TRBJ1-2; D is perhaps TRBD1 (6 bases). The TCR originated in a human donor in good health. Sequenced material: PBMCs. The CDR3 spells CASSGGPYGYTF. CDR3 coding DNA: TGTGCCAGCAGTGGGGGGCCCTATGGCTACACCTTC.